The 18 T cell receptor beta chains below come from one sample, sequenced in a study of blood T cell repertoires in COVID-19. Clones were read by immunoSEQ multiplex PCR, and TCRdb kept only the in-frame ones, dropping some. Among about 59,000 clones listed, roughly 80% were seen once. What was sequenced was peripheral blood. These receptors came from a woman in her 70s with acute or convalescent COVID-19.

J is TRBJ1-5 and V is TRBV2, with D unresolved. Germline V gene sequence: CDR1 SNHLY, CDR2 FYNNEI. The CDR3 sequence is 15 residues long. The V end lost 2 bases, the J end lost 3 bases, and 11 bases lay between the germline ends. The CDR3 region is CASSENSNPNQPQHF. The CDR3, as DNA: TGTGCCAGCAGTGAAAACTCAAACCCCAATCAGCCCCAGCATTTT.

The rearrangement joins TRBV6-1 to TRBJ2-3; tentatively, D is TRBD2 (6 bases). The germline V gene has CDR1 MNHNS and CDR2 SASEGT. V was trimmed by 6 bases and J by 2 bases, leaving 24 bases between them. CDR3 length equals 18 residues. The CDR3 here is CASRERGVRAGTTDTQYF. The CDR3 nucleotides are TGTGCCAGCAGGGAACGAGGGGTTCGGGCGGGGACCACAGATACGCAGTATTTT.

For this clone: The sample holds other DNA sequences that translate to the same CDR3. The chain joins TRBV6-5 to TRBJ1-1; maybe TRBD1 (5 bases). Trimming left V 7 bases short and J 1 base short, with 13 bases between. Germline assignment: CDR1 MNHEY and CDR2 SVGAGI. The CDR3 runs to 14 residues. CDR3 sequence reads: CASTLHRQNTEAFF. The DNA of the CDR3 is TGTGCCAGCACGCTCCACAGGCAGAACACTGAAGCTTTCTTT.

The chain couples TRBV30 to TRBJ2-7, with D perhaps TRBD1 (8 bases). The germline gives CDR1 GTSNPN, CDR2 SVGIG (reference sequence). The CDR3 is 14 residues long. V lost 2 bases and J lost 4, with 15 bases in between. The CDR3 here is CAWSHRGGLYEQYF. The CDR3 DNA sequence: TGTGCCTGGAGTCACAGGGGGGGTCTATACGAGCAGTACTTC.

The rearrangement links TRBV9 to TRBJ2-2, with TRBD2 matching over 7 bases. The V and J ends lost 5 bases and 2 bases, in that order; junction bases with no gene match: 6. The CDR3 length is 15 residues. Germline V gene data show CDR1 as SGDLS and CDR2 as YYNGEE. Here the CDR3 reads CASRAGGGNTGELFF. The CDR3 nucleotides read TGTGCCAGCAGGGCTGGGGGGGGTAACACCGGGGAGCTGTTTTTT.

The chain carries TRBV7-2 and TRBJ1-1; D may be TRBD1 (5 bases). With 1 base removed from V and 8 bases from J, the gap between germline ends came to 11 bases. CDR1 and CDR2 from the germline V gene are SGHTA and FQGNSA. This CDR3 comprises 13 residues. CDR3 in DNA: TGTGCCAGCAGCTTAGATCATGCAGGGGAAGCTTTCTTT. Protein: CASSLDHAGEAFF. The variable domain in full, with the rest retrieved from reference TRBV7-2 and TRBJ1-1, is GAGVSQSPSNKVTEKGKDVELRCDPISGHTALYWYRQSLGQGLEFLIYFQGNSAPDKSGLPSDRFSAERTGGSVSTLTIQRTQQEDSAVYLCASSLDHAGEAFFGQGTRLTVV.

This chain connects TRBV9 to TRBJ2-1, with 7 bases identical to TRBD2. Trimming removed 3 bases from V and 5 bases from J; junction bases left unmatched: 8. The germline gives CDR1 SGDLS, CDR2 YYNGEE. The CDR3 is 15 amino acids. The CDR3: CASSARGEKNNEQFF. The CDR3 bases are TGTGCCAGCAGCGCACGGGGGGAGAAAAACAATGAGCAGTTCTTC.

The CDR3 nucleotides read TGTGCCAGTAGTATACCCGGAGTTCCAACGGTAGCTTTCTTT. Its translation: CASSIPGVPTVAFF. The chain joins TRBV19 to TRBJ1-1; D unresolved. This CDR3 is 14 amino acids long. V lost 2 bases and J 10 bases, leaving 17 bases between the germline ends. Germline loops: CDR1 LNHDA, CDR2 SQIVND (reference sequence).

The DNA for the CDR3 is TGTGCCAGTAATTTGGGTGGGGCGGGCACAGATACGCAGTATTTT. The encoded protein is CASNLGGAGTDTQYF. The rearrangement links TRBV19 to TRBJ2-3; the D gene is possibly TRBD1 (5 bases). Germline values: CDR1 LNHDA, CDR2 SQIVND (reference sequence). The CDR3 has 15 amino acids. Trimming pared 7 bases from V and 1 base from J, leaving 15 bases between.

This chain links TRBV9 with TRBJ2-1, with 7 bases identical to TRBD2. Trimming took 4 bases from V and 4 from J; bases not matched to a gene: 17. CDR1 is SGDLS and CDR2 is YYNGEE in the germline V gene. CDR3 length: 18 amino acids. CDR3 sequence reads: CASSFTQAGGRGYNEQFF. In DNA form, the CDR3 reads TGTGCCAGCAGCTTTACCCAGGCCGGAGGGAGGGGTTACAATGAGCAGTTCTTC.

The CDR3 DNA reads TGTGCCAGCAGCCCTGCGCTTGGGGGGAGCGCAGATACGCAGTATTTT. Its protein product is CASSPALGGSADTQYF. This chain connects TRBV6-2 or TRBV6-3 to TRBJ2-3; TRBD2 might be the D (6 bases). Looked up from germline, CDR1 is MNHEY and CDR2 is SVGEGT. The CDR3 spans 16 residues. V lost 6 bases and J lost 4, with 20 bases in between.

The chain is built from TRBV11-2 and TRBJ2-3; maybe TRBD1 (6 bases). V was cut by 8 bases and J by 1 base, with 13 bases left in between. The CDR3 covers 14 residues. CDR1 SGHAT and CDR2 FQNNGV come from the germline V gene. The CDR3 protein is CASGRAGGTDTQYF. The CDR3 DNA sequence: TGTGCCAGCGGGCGAGCAGGGGGCACAGATACGCAGTATTTT.

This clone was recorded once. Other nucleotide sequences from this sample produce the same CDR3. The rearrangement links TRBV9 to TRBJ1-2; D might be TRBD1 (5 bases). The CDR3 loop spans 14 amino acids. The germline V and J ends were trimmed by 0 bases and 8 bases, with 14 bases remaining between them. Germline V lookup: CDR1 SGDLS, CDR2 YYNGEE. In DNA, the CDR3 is TGTGCCAGCAGCGTAGAAGGGGTTGGACGGGGCTACACCTTC. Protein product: CASSVEGVGRGYTF. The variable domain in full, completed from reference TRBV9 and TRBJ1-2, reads DSGVTQTPKHLITATGQRVTLRCSPRSGDLSVYWYQQSLDQGLQFLIQYYNGEERAKGNILERFSAQQFPDLHSELNLSSLELGDSALYFCASSVEGVGRGYTFGSGTRLTVV.

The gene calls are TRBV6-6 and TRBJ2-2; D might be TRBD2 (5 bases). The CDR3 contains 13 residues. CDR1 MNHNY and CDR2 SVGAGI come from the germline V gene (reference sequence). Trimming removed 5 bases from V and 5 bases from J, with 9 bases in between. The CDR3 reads CASSQTGTGELFF. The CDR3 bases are TGTGCCAGCAGTCAGACGGGGACCGGGGAGCTGTTTTTT.

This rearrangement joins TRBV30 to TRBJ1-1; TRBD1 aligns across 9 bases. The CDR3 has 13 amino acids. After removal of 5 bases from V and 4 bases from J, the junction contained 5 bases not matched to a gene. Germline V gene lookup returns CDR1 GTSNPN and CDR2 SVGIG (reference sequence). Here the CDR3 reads CAWDSDRGTEAFF. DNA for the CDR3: TGTGCCTGGGATTCGGACAGGGGCACTGAAGCTTTCTTT.

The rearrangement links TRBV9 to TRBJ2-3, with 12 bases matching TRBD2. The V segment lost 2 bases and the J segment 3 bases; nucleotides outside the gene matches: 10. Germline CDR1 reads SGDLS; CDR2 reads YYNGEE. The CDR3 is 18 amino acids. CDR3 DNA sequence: TGTGCCAGCAGCGTCGGGCTAGCGGGGGGGCGGAAAACAGATACGCAGTATTTT. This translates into CASSVGLAGGRKTDTQYF.

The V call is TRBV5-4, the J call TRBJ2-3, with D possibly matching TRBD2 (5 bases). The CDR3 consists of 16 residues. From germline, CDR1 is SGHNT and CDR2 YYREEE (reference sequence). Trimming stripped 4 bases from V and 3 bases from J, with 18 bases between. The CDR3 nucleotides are TGTGCCAGCAGCCCCCCTAGCTCCAGAGGGACAGATACGCAGTATTTT. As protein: CASSPPSSRGTDTQYF.

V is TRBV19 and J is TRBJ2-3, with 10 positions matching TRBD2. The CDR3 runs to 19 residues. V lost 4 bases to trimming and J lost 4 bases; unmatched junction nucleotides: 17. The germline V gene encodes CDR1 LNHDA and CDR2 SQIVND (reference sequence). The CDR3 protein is CASSTRQRGGLLVADTQYF. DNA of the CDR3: TGTGCCAGTAGTACCAGACAGCGGGGGGGCCTTTTAGTTGCAGATACGCAGTATTTT.